The sequence of this T cell receptor (beta chain) was determined in a study of OX40 agonist ivuxolimab in advanced cancers. Whole-study context: Ivuxolimab, an antibody that agonizes OX40 (CD134), was administered to the patients. Ivuxolimab, which patients received intravenously every 2 weeks, was dosed at 0.01 to 10 mg/kg. Those enrolled were roughly 85% male, with a mean age of around 57 years and ages from roughly 20 to 85.

The repertoire was sequenced with immunoSEQ multiplex PCR; TCRdb's copy has only in-frame clones and lacks some. The profile covers some 70,000 clones, with roughly 89% appearing a single time and more than 0.85% taken by the ten largest. Trimming removed 3 bases from V and 6 bases from J, with 12 bases in between. The CDR3 is 15 residues long. The source is an adult with an advanced solid tumor such as melanoma, head and neck, liver or kidney cancer. The J gene is TRBJ1-6, the V gene TRBV23-1; D uncertain. Being an ORF, TRBV23-1 has a function that is uncertain. The material was CD4+ or CD8+ T cells sorted from blood, obtained in a trial of the OX40 agonist ivuxolimab. CDR3 in amino acids: CASSHAAGFNSPLHF. The CDR3 coding sequence is TGCGCCAGCAGTCACGCCGCAGGCTTTAATTCACCCCTCCACTTT.